This TCR beta chain was sequenced for a study of cytomegalovirus exposure and HLA in healthy donors (dated by TCRdb to about 2017). With respect to the entire study: An earlier analysis of some 550 of the donors reported about 250 Gb of sequence data and about 100 million unique TCR beta sequences from approximately 180 million T cells. On average, around 230,000 unique TCR beta nucleotide sequences were sequenced per donor among about 400 genotyped donors of the cohort, with 15% to 20% of those sequences being non-productive. The study used immunosequencing to profile the T cell repertoires of 670 or so subjects and linked those repertoires to cytomegalovirus serostatus. In an earlier analysis of 500 to 650 of the donors, high-throughput TCR beta sequencing was used to judge whether each TCR beta V gene segment behaved as functional or pseudogenic. HLA typing covered class I and class II loci at four-digit resolution. Donor age, sex, ethnicity and CMV serostatus were compiled alongside the repertoire data. Every discovery cohort repertoire had been produced on one sequencing platform. In a later analysis, previously published TCR beta repertoires from 500 to 750 donors were re-analyzed and high-resolution HLA genotyping was added so that TCR occurrence patterns could be studied. The aim of the study was to test whether cataloging public T cell receptors could identify signatures of past pathogen exposure. Along with the approximately 650-subject first cohort, a separate validation cohort of over 90 different subjects was used. The study combined high-throughput TCR immunosequencing, statistical association of individual TCRs with disease status, and machine learning to predict cytomegalovirus infection status. An early release covering roughly 640 HLA-typed donors comprised about 310 gigabases of sequencing data and roughly 85 million unique TCR sequences. The number of donors typed differed by locus, with about 629-630 for A, B, C, DRB1 and DQB1, 522 for DQA1, about 610 for DPA1, and 472 for DPB1. A later genetic analysis took genome-wide SNP genotypes for about 55% of the 666 donors and used that subset as a discovery cohort. The later analysis used no new phenotypic data to find candidate immune exposures, relying instead on TCR beta sequences and their occurrence across donors. Roughly five DR-DQ haplotypes were handled as single units for association and clustering because linkage in the cohort was strong. Among the roughly 400 genotyped donors, roughly 80% belonged to the genetic ancestry cluster associated with self-reported Caucasian donors. Overall study results and their limits: Correlated functional status among segregating V segments might be attributable to linkage disequilibrium, but an unknown experimental factor could not be ruled out. Most CMV-associated TCR beta chains appeared to be HLA-restricted in a later analysis, and the HLA associations seemed to be driven largely by CMV exposure. According to the authors, the approach could potentially be generalized to other disease states and immunological phenotypes. According to a later genetic analysis, donors in an Asian-associated ancestry cluster had fewer N-insertions in productive TCRs than the approximately 710-donor mean. A later analysis found that TCR association rates varied across HLA loci, with DRB1 alleles showing the most associated TCRs and HLA-C alleles the fewest. The only immune exposure information available for the cohort was CMV serostatus. Assigning TCR associations to individual alleles was difficult when HLA alleles, especially DR and DQ, strongly co-occurred. A group of highly shared sequence variants was considered likely to be a technical artifact of the sequencing pipeline. In the study, around 160 TCR beta chains were listed as associated with cytomegalovirus. A later analysis associated around 16,000 TCR beta sequences with specific HLA alleles at a false discovery rate of 0.05. Some IMGT-functional V segments, including TRBV6-2 and TRBV6-3, could not be told apart with the 87-base-pair reads, so those segments were excluded. In a later genetic analysis, a missense DCLRE1C variant was associated with V-gene and J-gene trimming of TCR beta chains, and the association was replicated in an independent cohort. Because HLA typing was unavailable for some donors at each locus, only the typed subset was used in association tests. Most TCR sequences were observed very rarely across donors, whereas some public TCRs were present in many individuals. In vitro tests confirmed that a few of the cytomegalovirus-associated TCR beta chains recognize cytomegalovirus antigens. The earlier analysis of approximately 540 of the donors excluded roughly 17 rarely observed V segments, including chromosome 9 orphons, because counts were too low. A later analysis found that HLA-associated TCR beta chains were more clonally expanded and had lower generation probabilities than equally common non-associated chains. Cytomegalovirus status was reported to be diagnosed by the classifier with high specificity and sensitivity in both the original and validation cohorts. Several of the top co-occurrence clusters appeared to be linked to parvovirus B19, influenza, CMV and Epstein-Barr virus, according to a later analysis. A further reported finding was that TCR beta sequences accurately predicted the HLA-A and HLA-B alleles for most subjects in the first cohort. In an earlier analysis of approximately 590 of the donors, most TCR beta V segments were observed in productive rearrangements about 87% or about 30% of the time, broadly matching IMGT annotations. Roughly uniform sequencing depth across donors was assumed in presence/absence analyses, although this assumption may not hold. In this cohort, only TCR beta chains were sequenced, and detectable features were limited by the absence of alpha or paired-chain data.

Only one count was recorded for this clone. Its antigen is still unknown. Per-base qualities were not stored, and no clone one base away is much larger. Trimming leaves V shorter by 2 bases and J shorter by 0 bases, with the junction holding 2 bases beyond the gene matches. The CDR3 runs 15 amino acids, cysteine and phenylalanine included. The entry retains the CDR3 DNA only, 45 bases that are in frame from base 1. CDR1 MNHEY and CDR2 SVGAGI are derived from the germline V gene. The cohort comprised approximately 700 healthy bone marrow donors. All cohort members were sampled while nominally healthy, although unrecorded immune exposures were likely present. The donor tested CMV seronegative, placing the donor among the 350 to 400 seronegative members of the cohort. A peripheral blood sample was collected from each donor, and TCR beta sequencing was performed on peripheral blood mononuclear cells. The Qiagen DNeasy Blood Extraction Kit was used to extract genomic DNA from the blood cell samples.

The method behind the library was the immunoSEQ multiplex PCR assay. The multiplex PCR relied on a mix of 60 forward primers for TCR Vbeta segments and 13 reverse primers for TCR Jbeta segments. Amplification of the CDR3 region of rearranged TCR beta genes was performed with a multiplex PCR assay on genomic DNA. On the Illumina HiSeq System, the amplified TCR beta libraries were sequenced as 87-base-pair reads. The published analysis was carried out like this. A later analysis counted about 76 million unique TCR beta chains across the 700 or so repertoires, and roughly 10 million of these chains were shared by at least two donors. Raw reads were error-corrected and collapsed into unique sequences with a nearest-neighbor algorithm that merged closely related sequences to remove PCR and sequencing errors. V, D and J gene segments were assigned by aligning CDR3 sequences to IMGT reference sequences. For a sequence to be retained, a match of at least six nucleotides was required to both a V gene segment and a J gene segment. A rearrangement counted as productive if the CDR3 had no stop codons and remained in frame with V and J, and every other rearrangement counted as non-productive. Following IMGT convention, CDR3 was defined as the stretch from the second conserved V-encoded cysteine to the conserved J-encoded phenylalanine. The earlier analysis of roughly 590 of the donors excluded any sequence lacking an unambiguous match to a single V gene segment. In an earlier analysis of a few hundred of the donors, a V segment was called functional when productive rearrangements were above 56.7%, and segregating when the standard deviation between donors exceeded 5%. A statistical classification framework was developed to diagnose cytomegalovirus status using the catalog of TCR beta chain sequences. In a later analysis, V and J genes were assigned by comparing TCR nucleotide sequences against IMGT/GENE-DB human TR gene sequences. A later analysis assigned CDR3 sequences and most-parsimonious VDJ recombination scenarios with the TCRdist pipeline. In a later analysis, each TCR beta chain was defined by its CDR3 amino acid sequence together with its V-gene family, and reads without a unique V-gene family were excluded. As a way to deal with suspected cross-contamination and a sequencing artifact, a later analysis dropped hundreds of nucleotide sequences that were highly shared and had low generation probability. A later analysis calculated a clonal expansion index for each public chain from normalized within-repertoire ranks of inferred template counts. A later analysis computed generation probabilities with a VDJ recombination model fitted to out-of-frame rearrangements, and checked the results against IGoR. Hypergeometric tests were used in a later analysis to score TCR-TCR, TCR-HLA and TCR-CMV co-occurrence, with a repertoire-size bias correction applied to the TCR pairs. To estimate false discovery rates, a later analysis permuted the HLA or CMV assignments 20 times. In a later analysis, co-occurring TCRs were grouped using DBSCAN, with TCRdist sequence similarity added in when clustering inside HLA-allele-positive subsets. Repertoires with fewer than 30,000 or more than 120,000 public chains, plus five repertoires with anomalous nucleotide sharing, were excluded from co-occurrence clustering. The immuneACCESS repertoire file appears here via TCRdb, limited to in-frame rearrangements. These files lack a portion of the clones; in checked studies, under half of the deficit traces to unresolved V genes, and the cause of the others is not known. The DNA gave D and trimming, while V, J and clone size come from that table. Within this sample are 160,000 or so clones, with around 80% of them counted one time only. The ten most abundant clones make up approximately 1.4% of the sample.

Sequencing was performed on PBMCs. This receptor was identified in a woman between 18 and 30 years old in good health and CMV-seronegative. The receptor chain draws on TRBV6-5 and TRBJ2-3, and 7 junction bases match TRBD1. The nucleotide sequence reads TGTGCCAGCAGTTACACAGGGGCTAGCACAGATACGCAGTATTTT. Translated, this gives CASSYTGASTDTQYF.